Below are 3 T cell receptor beta chains sequenced from a single sample in a study of cytomegalovirus exposure and HLA in healthy donors. Profiled with immunoSEQ multiplex PCR; TCRdb holds only in-frame clones, not every one. The table lists over 150,000 clones, roughly 91% of them singletons. The sample comprised PBMCs. The receptors derive from a woman younger than 35 in good health and CMV-seropositive.

The rearrangement links TRBV19 to TRBJ2-7; 7 bases fit TRBD1. The V segment lost 7 bases and the J segment 4 bases; nucleotides outside the gene matches: 4. Per the germline V gene, CDR1 is LNHDA and CDR2 is SQIVND (reference sequence). The CDR3 spans 12 residues. CDR3 DNA: TGTGCCAGTACGGGACAGTCTTACGAGCAGTACTTC. It translates to CASTGQSYEQYF.

The chain recombines TRBV21-1 with TRBJ1-5; the D call of TRBD1 is as the table states it, not checked on the DNA. TRBV21-1 is flagged as a pseudogene. There are 15 residues in the CDR3. The CDR3 here is CASSKATVSNQPQHF. The CDR3 nucleotides read TGTGCCAGCAGCAAAGCTACAGTTAGCAATCAGCCCCAGCATTTT.

This clone was detected once. The chain has TRBV7-9 and TRBJ1-1; no reliable D call. The CDR3 spans 15 residues. Germline-derived CDR1 and CDR2 are SEHNR and FQNEAQ (reference sequence). Between the trimmed V and J ends, which lost 1 base and 5 bases, there was a span of 14 bases. CDR3 nucleotides: TGTGCCAGCAGCTTAGGAGTAAACCCGGGTACTGAAGCTTTCTTT. This encodes CASSLGVNPGTEAFF. Looking up the rest from reference TRBV7-9 and TRBJ1-1 gives the full variable domain: DTGVSQNPRHKITKRGQNVTFRCDPISEHNRLYWYRQTLGQGPEFLTYFQNEAQLEKSRLLSDRFSAERPKGSFSTLEIQRTEQGDSAMYLCASSLGVNPGTEAFFGQGTRLTVV.